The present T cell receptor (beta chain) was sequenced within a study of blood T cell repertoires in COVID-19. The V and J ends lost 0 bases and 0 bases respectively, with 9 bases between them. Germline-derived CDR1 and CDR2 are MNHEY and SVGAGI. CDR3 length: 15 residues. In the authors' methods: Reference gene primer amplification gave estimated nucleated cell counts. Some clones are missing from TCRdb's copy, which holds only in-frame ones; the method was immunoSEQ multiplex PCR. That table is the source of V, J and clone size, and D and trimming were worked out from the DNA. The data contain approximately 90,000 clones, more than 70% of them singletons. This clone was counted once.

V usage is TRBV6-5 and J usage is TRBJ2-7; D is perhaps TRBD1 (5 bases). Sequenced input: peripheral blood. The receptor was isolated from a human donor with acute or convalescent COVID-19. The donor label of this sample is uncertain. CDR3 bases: TGTGCCAGCAGTTACTCAGGGGCAGTCTCCTACGAGCAGTACTTC. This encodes CASSYSGAVSYEQYF.